This T cell receptor beta chain is drawn from a study of EBV T-cell therapy then PD-1 blockade in nasopharyngeal carcinoma. With respect to this clone: Its antigen is unknown.

The sample's treatment: AdE1-LMPpoly-expanded autologous EBV-specific T-cell therapy followed by anti-PD-1 nivolumab. Profiling relied on immunoSEQ multiplex PCR, and the TCRdb table lists in-frame clones only, not all of them. The sample holds about 17,000 clones, approximately 88% seen once. CDR3 length: 13 residues. The germline gives CDR1 MNHEY, CDR2 SVGAGI. Trimming shortened V by 6 bases and J by 1 base, and 9 bases separated the two germline ends. This sequence was found in a man aged 40-55 years with nasopharyngeal carcinoma. The V call is TRBV6-5, the J call TRBJ1-1; D is undetermined. Sequences were derived from CD8+ T cells from blood, sampled at day 0 from a patient whose treatment included autologous EBV-specific T cells and nivolumab. The CDR3 DNA sequence: TGTGCCAGCAGCCCCGGTCCGAACACTGAAGCTTTCTTT. This sequence encodes CASSPGPNTEAFF.